The rows below give T cell receptor beta chains drawn from one sample of a study of T cells in Graves' hyperthyroidism and ophthalmopathy. One entry per CDR3 protein results from TCRdb running MiXCR on the multiplex PCR reads. Altogether more than 350,000 distinct CDR3 sequences are present, roughly 15% being singletons, with the ten largest covering about 21%. Sequenced input: blood. All receptors derive from an older woman with Graves' ophthalmopathy. The CDR3 runs from the conserved cysteine through the conserved F or W. D genes are given only for firm matches. The listing skips clone size in some rows; elsewhere it reads once, few, many or a size class.

cdr3_aa	cdr3_nt	j_call	d_call	clone_size	v_call
CASSPGRGETQYF	TGTGCCAGCAGCCCGGGTCGAGGGGAGACCCAGTACTTC	TRBJ2-5	NA	many	TRBV7-2
CASRISGLYGYTF	TGTGCCAGCAGAATTTCGGGGCTCTATGGCTACACCTTC	TRBJ1-2	NA	few	TRBV7-2
CASTLSGSAHEQYF	TGTGCCAGCACGCTTAGCGGGAGTGCCCACGAGCAGTACTTC	TRBJ2-7	TRBD2	many	TRBV28
CASSLELAGTHEQYF	TGTGCCAGCAGCTTAGAACTAGCGGGGACTCACGAGCAGTACTTC	TRBJ2-7	TRBD2	many	TRBV11-2
CASSDPGENTEAFF	TGCGCCAGCAGTGATCCGGGGGAAAACACTGAAGCTTTCTTT	TRBJ1-1	NA	NA	TRBV10-1
CSVEDLGGNEQFF	TGCAGCGTTGAAGATCTCGGGGGCAATGAGCAGTTCTTC	TRBJ2-1	NA	NA	TRBV29-1
CASSQVAGSSYEQYF	TGCGCCAGCAGCCAAGTAGCGGGAAGCTCCTACGAGCAGTACTTC	TRBJ2-7	TRBD2	many	TRBV4-1
CSALRGFTHTEAFF	TGCAGTGCTCTGAGAGGATTTACGCACACTGAAGCTTTCTTT	TRBJ1-1	NA	many	TRBV20-1
CASSYSGLREETQYF	TGTGCCAGCAGTTACTCGGGCCTCCGGGAGGAGACCCAGTACTTC	TRBJ2-5	NA	few	TRBV6-6
CASSLSAALNTEAFF	TGTGCCAGCAGTTTAAGTGCGGCCCTGAACACTGAAGCTTTCTTT	TRBJ1-1	NA	many	TRBV12-3/TRBV12-4
CASSLAVWQGVQETQYF	TGTGCCAGCAGCTTAGCAGTCTGGCAGGGGGTCCAAGAGACCCAGTACTTC	TRBJ2-5	TRBD1	many	TRBV7-2
CASSPSPTLTDTQYF	TGCGCCAGCAGCCCATCACCGACCCTCACAGATACGCAGTATTTT	TRBJ2-3	NA	many	TRBV4-1
CATSREGGQGPQHF	TGTGCCACCAGCAGAGAGGGCGGGCAGGGACCCCAGCATTTT	TRBJ1-5	NA	few	TRBV15
CASSVASGPPDTQYF	TGTGCCAGCAGCGTGGCTAGCGGCCCCCCCGATACGCAGTATTTT	TRBJ2-3	TRBD2	NA	TRBV9